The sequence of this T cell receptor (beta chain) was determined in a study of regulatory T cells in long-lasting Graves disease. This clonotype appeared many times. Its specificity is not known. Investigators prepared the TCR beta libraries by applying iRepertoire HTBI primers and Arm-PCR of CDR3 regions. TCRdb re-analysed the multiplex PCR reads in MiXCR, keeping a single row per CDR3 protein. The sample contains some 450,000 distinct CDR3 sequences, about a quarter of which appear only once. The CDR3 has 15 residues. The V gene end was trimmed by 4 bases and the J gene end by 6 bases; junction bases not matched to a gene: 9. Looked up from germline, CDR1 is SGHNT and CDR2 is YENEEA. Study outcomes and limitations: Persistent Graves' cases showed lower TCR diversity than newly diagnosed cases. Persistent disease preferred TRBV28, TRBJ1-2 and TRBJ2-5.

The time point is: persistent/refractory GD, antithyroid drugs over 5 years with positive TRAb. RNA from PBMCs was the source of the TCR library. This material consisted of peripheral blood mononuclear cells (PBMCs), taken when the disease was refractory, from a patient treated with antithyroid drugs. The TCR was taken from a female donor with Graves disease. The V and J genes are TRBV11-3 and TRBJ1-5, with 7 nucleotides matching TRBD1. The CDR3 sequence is CASSSRDRVSQPQHF. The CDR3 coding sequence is TGTGCCAGCAGCTCCCGCGACAGGGTGTCTCAGCCCCAGCATTTT.